The T cell receptor (beta chain) under discussion was sequenced for a study of molecular identifiers for immune sequencing clone quantification. Study-wide results and caveats: The study reportedly detected spiked Jurkat TCR RNA from one cell among 990,000 or so naive cells. Highly expanded clone sizes could end up underestimated if a barcode were shared by identical TCR molecules.

Library preparation followed earlier protocols using designated TCR primers. TCRdb re-analysed the PCR reads in MiXCR, keeping a single row per CDR3 protein. In the table there are 85,000 to 100,000 distinct CDR3 sequences, roughly a quarter of which are singletons. Of note for this clonotype: What it recognizes is unknown.

This CDR3 comprises 16 residues. Per the germline V gene, CDR1 is LGHNA and CDR2 is YSLEER. Trimming took off 0 bases at V and 0 bases at J, with 9 bases between the two ends. This TCR derives from a human donor in good health. Some libraries in this study had Jurkat cell RNA spiked in. V is TRBV4-3 and J is TRBJ1-3, with no clear D. The sample comprised naive CD8+ T cells from blood, with Jurkat cell RNA spiked in. This sample's subset: FACS-sorted CD8+CD4-CCR7+CD45RA+ naive T cells. The CDR3 region has the DNA TGCGCCAGCAGCCAAGATCGGACGGCCTCTGGAAACACCATATATTTT. Encoded protein: CASSQDRTASGNTIYF.